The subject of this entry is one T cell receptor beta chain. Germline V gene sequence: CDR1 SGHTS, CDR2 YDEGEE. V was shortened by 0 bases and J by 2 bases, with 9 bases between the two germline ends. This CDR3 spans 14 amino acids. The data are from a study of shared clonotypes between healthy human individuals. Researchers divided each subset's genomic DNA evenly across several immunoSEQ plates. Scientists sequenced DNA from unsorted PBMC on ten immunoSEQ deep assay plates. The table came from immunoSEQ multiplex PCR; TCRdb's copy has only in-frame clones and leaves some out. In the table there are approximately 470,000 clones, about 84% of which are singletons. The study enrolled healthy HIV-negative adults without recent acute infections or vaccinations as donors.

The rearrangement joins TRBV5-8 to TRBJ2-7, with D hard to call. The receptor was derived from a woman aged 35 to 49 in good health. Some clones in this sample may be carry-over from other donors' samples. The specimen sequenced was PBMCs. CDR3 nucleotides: TGTGCCAGCAGCTTGGATCTTGCCACCTACGAGCAGTACTTC. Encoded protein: CASSLDLATYEQYF.